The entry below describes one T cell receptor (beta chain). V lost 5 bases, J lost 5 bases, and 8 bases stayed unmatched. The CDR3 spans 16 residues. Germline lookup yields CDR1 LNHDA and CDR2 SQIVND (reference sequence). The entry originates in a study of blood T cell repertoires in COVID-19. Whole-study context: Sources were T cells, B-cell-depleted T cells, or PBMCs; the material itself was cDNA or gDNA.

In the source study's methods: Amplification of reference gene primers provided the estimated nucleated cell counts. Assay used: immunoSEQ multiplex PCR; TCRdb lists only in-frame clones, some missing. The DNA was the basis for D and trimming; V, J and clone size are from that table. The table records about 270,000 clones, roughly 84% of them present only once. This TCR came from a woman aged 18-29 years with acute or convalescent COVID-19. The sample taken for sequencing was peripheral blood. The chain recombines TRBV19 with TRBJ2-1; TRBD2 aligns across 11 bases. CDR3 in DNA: TGTGCCAGTAGTGCAGAATTAGCGGGAGGGAACAATGAGCAGTTCTTC. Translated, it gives CASSAELAGGNNEQFF.